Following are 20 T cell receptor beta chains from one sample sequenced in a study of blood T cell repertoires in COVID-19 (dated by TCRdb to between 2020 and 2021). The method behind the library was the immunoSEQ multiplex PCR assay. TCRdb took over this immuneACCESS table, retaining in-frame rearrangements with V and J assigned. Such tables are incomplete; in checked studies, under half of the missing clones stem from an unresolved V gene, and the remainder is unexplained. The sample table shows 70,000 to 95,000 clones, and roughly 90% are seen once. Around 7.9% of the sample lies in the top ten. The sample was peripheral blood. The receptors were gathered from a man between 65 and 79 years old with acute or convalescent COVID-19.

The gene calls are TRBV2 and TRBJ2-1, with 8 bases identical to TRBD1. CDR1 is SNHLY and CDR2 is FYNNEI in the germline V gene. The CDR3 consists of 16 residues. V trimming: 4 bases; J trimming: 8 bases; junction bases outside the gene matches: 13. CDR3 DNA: TGTGCCAGCAGTGGTGAAGGACAGGGATCTGTGGATGAGCAGTTCTTC. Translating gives CASSGEGQGSVDEQFF.

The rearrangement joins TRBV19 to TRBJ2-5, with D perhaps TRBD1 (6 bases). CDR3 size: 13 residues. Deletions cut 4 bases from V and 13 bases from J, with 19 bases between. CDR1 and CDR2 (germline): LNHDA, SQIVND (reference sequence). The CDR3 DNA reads TGTGCCAGTAGTAACCGGGACAAATATTCCTGGTACTTC. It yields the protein CASSNRDKYSWYF.

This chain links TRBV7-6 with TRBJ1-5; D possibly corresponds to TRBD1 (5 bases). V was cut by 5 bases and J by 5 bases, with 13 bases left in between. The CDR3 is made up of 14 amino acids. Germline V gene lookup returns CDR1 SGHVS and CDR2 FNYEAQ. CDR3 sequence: CASSPNPGDQPQHF. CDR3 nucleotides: TGTGCCAGCAGCCCCAACCCGGGGGATCAGCCCCAGCATTTT.

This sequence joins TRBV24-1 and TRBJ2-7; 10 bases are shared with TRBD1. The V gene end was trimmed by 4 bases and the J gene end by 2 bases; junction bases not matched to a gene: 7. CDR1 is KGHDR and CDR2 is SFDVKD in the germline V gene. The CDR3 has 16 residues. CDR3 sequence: CATSDYTGTGAYEQYF. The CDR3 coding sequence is TGTGCCACCAGTGACTATACCGGGACAGGGGCCTACGAGCAGTACTTC.

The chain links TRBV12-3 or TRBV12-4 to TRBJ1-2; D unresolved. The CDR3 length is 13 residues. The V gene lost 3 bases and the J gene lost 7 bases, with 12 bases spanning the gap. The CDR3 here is CASSFFPEGGYTF. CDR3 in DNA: TGTGCCAGCAGTTTCTTCCCCGAGGGTGGCTACACCTTC.

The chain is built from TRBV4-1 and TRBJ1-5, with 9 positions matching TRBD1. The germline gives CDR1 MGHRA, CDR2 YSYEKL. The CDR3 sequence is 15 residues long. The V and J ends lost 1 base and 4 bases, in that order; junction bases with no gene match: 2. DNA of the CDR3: TGCGCCAGCAGCCAAGTGGACAGGGGAAATCAGCCCCAGCATTTT. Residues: CASSQVDRGNQPQHF.

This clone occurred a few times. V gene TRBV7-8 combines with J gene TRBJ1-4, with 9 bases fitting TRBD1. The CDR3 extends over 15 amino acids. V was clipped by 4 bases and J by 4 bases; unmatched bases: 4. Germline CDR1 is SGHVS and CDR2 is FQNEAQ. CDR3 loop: CASSSTGGNNEKLFF. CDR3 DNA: TGTGCCAGCAGCTCGACAGGGGGGAATAATGAAAAACTGTTTTTT.

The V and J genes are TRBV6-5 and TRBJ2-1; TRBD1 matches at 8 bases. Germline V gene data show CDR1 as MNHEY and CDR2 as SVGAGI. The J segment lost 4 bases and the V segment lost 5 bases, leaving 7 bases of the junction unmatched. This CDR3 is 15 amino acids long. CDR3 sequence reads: CASSPAGGGYNEQFF. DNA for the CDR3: TGTGCCAGCAGTCCGGCAGGGGGCGGGTACAATGAGCAGTTCTTC.

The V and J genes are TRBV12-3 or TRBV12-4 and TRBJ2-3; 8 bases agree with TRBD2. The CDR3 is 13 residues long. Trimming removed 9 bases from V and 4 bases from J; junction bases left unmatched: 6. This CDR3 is CASLLAGSDTQYF. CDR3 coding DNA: TGTGCCAGTCTTCTAGCGGGCTCAGATACGCAGTATTTT.

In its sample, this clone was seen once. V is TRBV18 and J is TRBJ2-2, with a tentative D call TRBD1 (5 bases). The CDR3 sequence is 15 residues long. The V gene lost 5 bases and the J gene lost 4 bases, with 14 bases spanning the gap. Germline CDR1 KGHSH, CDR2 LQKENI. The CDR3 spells CASSRWAGPTGELFF. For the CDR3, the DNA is TGTGCCAGCTCAAGATGGGCAGGGCCCACCGGGGAGCTGTTTTTT. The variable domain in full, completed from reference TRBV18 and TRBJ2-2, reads NAGVMQNPRHLVRRRGQEARLRCSPMKGHSHVYWYRQLPEEGLKFMVYLQKENIIDESGMPKERFSAEFPKEGPSILRIQQVVRGDSAAYFCASSRWAGPTGELFFGEGSRLTVL.

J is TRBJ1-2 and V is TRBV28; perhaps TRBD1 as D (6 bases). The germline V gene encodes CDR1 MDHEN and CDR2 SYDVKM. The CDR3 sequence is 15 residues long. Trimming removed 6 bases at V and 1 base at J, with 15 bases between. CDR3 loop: CASSTRTESNYGYTF. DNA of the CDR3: TGTGCCAGCAGCACACGGACAGAGAGTAACTATGGCTACACCTTC.

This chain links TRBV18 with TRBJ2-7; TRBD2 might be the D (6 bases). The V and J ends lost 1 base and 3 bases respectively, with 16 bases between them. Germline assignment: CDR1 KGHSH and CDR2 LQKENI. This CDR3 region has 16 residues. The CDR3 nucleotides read TGTGCCAGCTCACCACGGGAGGCCCGCCCCGGCTACGAGCAGTACTTC. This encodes CASSPREARPGYEQYF.

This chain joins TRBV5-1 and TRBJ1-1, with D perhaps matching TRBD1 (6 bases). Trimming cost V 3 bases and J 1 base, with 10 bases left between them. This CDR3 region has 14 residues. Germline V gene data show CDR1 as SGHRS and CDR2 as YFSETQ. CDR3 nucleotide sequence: TGCGCCAGCAGCTGGGTGACAGGGAACACTGAAGCTTTCTTT. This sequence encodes CASSWVTGNTEAFF.

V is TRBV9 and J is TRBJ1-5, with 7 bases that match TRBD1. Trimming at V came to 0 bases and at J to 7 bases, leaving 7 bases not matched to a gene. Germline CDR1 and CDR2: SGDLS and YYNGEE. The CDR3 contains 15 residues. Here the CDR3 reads CASSVATGFGQPQHF. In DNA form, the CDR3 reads TGTGCCAGCAGCGTAGCGACAGGGTTTGGCCAGCCCCAGCATTTT.

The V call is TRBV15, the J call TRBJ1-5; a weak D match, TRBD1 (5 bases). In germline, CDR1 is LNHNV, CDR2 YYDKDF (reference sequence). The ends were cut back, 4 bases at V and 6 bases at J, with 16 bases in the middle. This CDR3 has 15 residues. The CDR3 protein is CATSTGLLGGQPQHF. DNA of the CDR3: TGTGCCACCAGCACCGGACTCCTCGGGGGTCAGCCCCAGCATTTT.

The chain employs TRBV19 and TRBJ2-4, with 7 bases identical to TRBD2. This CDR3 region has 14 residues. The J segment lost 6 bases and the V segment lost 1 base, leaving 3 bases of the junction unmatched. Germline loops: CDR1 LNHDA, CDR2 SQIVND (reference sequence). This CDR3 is CASSIVPGGNIQYF. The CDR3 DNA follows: TGTGCCAGTAGTATAGTACCGGGGGGAAACATTCAGTACTTC.

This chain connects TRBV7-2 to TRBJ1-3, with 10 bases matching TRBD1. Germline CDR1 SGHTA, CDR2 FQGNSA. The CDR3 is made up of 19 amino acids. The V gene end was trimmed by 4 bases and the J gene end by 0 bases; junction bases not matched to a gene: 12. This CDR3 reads CASSSRDYRTGGSGNTIYF. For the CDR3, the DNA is TGTGCCAGCAGCTCCCGGGATTATCGGACAGGGGGCTCTGGAAACACCATATATTTT. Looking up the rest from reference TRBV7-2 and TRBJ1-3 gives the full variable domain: GAGVSQSPSNKVTEKGKDVELRCDPISGHTALYWYRQSLGQGLEFLIYFQGNSAPDKSGLPSDRFSAERTGGSVSTLTIQRTQQEDSAVYLCASSSRDYRTGGSGNTIYFGEGSWLTVV.

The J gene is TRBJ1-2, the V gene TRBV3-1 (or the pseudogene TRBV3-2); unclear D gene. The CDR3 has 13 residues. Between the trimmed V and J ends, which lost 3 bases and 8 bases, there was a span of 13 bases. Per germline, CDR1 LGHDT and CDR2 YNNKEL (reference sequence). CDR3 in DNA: TGTGCCAGCAGCCATGGGTACTCGGAGGGCTACACCTTC. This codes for CASSHGYSEGYTF.

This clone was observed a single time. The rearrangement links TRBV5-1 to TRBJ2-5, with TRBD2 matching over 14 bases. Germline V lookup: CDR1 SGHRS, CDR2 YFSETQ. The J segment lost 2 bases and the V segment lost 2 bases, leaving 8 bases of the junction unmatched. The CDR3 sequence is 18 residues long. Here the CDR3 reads CASSFAGTSGGLQETQYF. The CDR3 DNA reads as TGCGCCAGCAGCTTTGCCGGGACTAGCGGGGGTTTACAAGAGACCCAGTACTTC.

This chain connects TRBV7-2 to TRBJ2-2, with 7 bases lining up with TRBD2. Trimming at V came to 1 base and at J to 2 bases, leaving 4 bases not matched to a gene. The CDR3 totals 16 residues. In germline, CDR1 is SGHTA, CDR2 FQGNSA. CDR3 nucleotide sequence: TGTGCCAGCAGCTTAGTTCCGGGAGGTAACACCGGGGAGCTGTTTTTT. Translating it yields CASSLVPGGNTGELFF.